This entry lists 28 T cell receptor beta chains sequenced from one sample in a study of blood T cells in healthy people across ages. Using a J-beta primer mix together with a sample-barcoded 5' primer, a second PCR was run for about 6 to 11 cycles. MiXCR was run by TCRdb on the 5' RACE reads, yielding one entry per CDR3 protein. This table holds about 640,000 distinct CDR3 sequences, 58% found once. The sequenced sample consisted of blood. The receptors derive from a man between 60 and 70 years old in good health.

This chain links TRBV4-2 with TRBJ2-1; a possible D gene is TRBD2 (5 bases). The germline gives CDR1 LGHNA, CDR2 YNFKEQ. V was pared by 1 base and J by 6 bases, with 13 bases between. The CDR3 has 15 residues. Here the CDR3 reads CASSQAGRHLNEQFF. The DNA for the CDR3 is TGTGCCAGCAGCCAAGCGGGAAGGCATCTCAATGAGCAGTTCTTC.

V usage is TRBV21-1 and J usage is TRBJ1-2; TRBD1 is the table's D call and was not checked against the DNA. TRBV21-1 is reported as a pseudogene. The CDR3 is made up of 15 amino acids. The CDR3 spells CASDGDAQANYGYTF. CDR3 in DNA: TGTGCCAGCGATGGAGACGCCCAAGCTAACTATGGCTACACCTTC.

This CDR3 reads CATSDPGRGDIQYF. The CDR3 region has the DNA TGTGCCACCAGTGATCCGGGCAGGGGAGACATTCAGTACTTC. The rearrangement joins TRBV24-1 to TRBJ2-4, with D perhaps matching TRBD1 (6 bases). Germline loops: CDR1 KGHDR, CDR2 SFDVKD. The CDR3 spans 14 residues. Trimming shortened V by 3 bases and J by 8 bases, and 13 bases separated the two germline ends.

DNA of the CDR3: TGCGCCAGCAGCTTGGACGGGGTAAAGGACACAGATACGCAGTATTTT. Its translation: CASSLDGVKDTDTQYF. This chain links TRBV5-1 with TRBJ2-3; perhaps TRBD2 as D (5 bases). The ends were cut back, 0 bases at V and 2 bases at J, with 13 bases in the middle. The CDR3 covers 16 residues. Germline-derived CDR1 and CDR2 are SGHRS and YFSETQ.

The chain employs TRBV4-2 and TRBJ2-1, with 8 bases matching TRBD2. V lost 6 bases to trimming and J lost 3 bases; unmatched junction nucleotides: 10. The CDR3 totals 16 residues. Looked up from germline, CDR1 is LGHNA and CDR2 is YNFKEQ. CDR3 protein: CASSTGSGELYNEQFF. The CDR3 bases are TGTGCCAGCAGTACAGGTAGCGGGGAGCTCTACAATGAGCAGTTCTTC.

V gene TRBV13 combines with J gene TRBJ2-5; D may be TRBD2 (5 bases). Germline V gives CDR1 PRHDT, CDR2 FYEKMQ (reference sequence). The CDR3 extends over 19 amino acids. The V and J ends lost 3 bases and 2 bases respectively, with 25 bases between them. In nucleotides, the CDR3 is TGTGCCAGCAGCTTGGAGGAGGCCTCAACTCAACCGTTACAAGAGACCCAGTACTTC. Translating it yields CASSLEEASTQPLQETQYF.

V gene TRBV5-1 combines with J gene TRBJ2-1; TRBD2 agrees at 11 bases. The J call may be wrong; the DNA end is better matched by TRBJ2-7. Germline V gene data show CDR1 as SGHRS and CDR2 as YFSETQ. CDR3 length equals 15 residues. CDR3 residues: CASSSLAGGLYEQYF. The CDR3, as DNA: TGCGCCAGCAGCTCCCTAGCGGGGGGCCTCTACGAGCAGTACTTC.

The CDR3 loop is CASSISGGFRNEQFF. The CDR3 DNA sequence: TGTGCCAGCAGTATTAGCGGGGGGTTCAGGAATGAGCAGTTCTTC. This rearrangement joins TRBV28 to TRBJ2-1; 10 positions agree with TRBD2. V lost 5 bases to trimming and J lost 7 bases; unmatched junction nucleotides: 8. The length of the CDR3 is 15 residues. Germline V CDR1 and CDR2: MDHEN, SYDVKM.

The V gene is TRBV15, the J gene TRBJ2-1; TRBD1 matches at 8 bases. Germline lookup yields CDR1 LNHNV and CDR2 YYDKDF (reference sequence). CDR3 length equals 15 residues. The V segment lost 1 base and the J segment 6 bases; nucleotides outside the gene matches: 5. CDR3: CATSRVGRGPNEQFF. The CDR3 DNA follows: TGTGCCACCAGCAGAGTTGGCAGGGGGCCCAATGAGCAGTTCTTC.

Turning to this clonotype: A junction end diverges from the germline sequence, so it may reflect a read error. CDR3 DNA: TGTGCCAGCAGTTTACGAATAGGACAGGGAGGCGAAAAACTGTATTTT. This codes for CASSLRIGQGGEKLYF. The chain carries TRBV27 and TRBJ1-4; 8 bases map to TRBD1. The V gene's germline CDR1 is MNHEY and CDR2 SMNVEV (reference sequence). The CDR3 is 16 amino acids. Full variable domain (remainder filled in from reference TRBV27 and TRBJ1-4): EAQVTQNPRYLITVTGKKLTVTCSQNMNHEYMSWYRQDPGLGLRQIYYSMNVEVTDKGDVPEGYKVSRKEKRNFPLILESPSPNQTSLYFCASSLRIGQGGEKLYFGSGTQLSVL.

J is TRBJ2-1 and V is TRBV5-6; D possibly corresponds to TRBD1 (5 bases). Deletions cut 1 base from V and 9 bases from J, with 20 bases between. Germline lookup yields CDR1 SGHDT and CDR2 YYEEEE. The CDR3 runs 16 residues. CDR3 DNA: TGTGCCAGCAGCTTGTTTAGGGGCGTGGGGCTAGGTGAGCAGTTCTTC. Translating gives CASSLFRGVGLGEQFF.

To note about this clonotype: This may be a read error: a much more frequent sequence differs by one nucleotide. The chain has TRBV11-2 and TRBJ1-5; D is perhaps TRBD1 (6 bases). Germline CDR1 is SGHAT and CDR2 is FQNNGV. The CDR3 sequence is 15 residues long. The V and J ends lost 8 bases and 0 bases respectively, with 14 bases between them. CDR3 nucleotides: TGTGCCAGCCTGGGGGCGGAAATTAGCAATCAGCCCCAGCATTTT. It translates to CASLGAEISNQPQHF.

This clonotype was found a few times. The chain employs TRBV27 and TRBJ2-5; D is perhaps TRBD1 or TRBD2 (6 bases each). Deletions cut 10 bases from V and 1 base from J, with 16 bases between. This CDR3 has 14 amino acids. Germline V gene sequence: CDR1 MNHEY, CDR2 SMNVEV (reference sequence). The CDR3 loop is CAIELSGAQETQYF. The CDR3 DNA is TGTGCCATCGAGTTATCGGGGGCCCAAGAGACCCAGTACTTC.

Only a few counts were recorded for this clonotype. The rearrangement uses TRBV29-1 and TRBJ2-1; 15 bases are a match to TRBD2. The V segment lost 4 bases and the J segment 4 bases; nucleotides outside the gene matches: 8. Per germline, CDR1 SQVTM and CDR2 ANQGSEA. The CDR3 length is 17 residues. The CDR3 sequence is CSVAGTSGGQLYNEQFF. CDR3 sequence (DNA): TGCAGCGTTGCCGGGACTAGCGGGGGGCAATTATACAATGAGCAGTTCTTC.

This clonotype was detected only a few times. This chain connects TRBV9 to TRBJ1-2; 11 bases fit TRBD1. CDR3 length equals 16 residues. Germline V gives CDR1 SGDLS, CDR2 YYNGEE. V was pared by 2 bases and J by 2 bases, with 5 bases of the junction left unmatched. CDR3 DNA sequence: TGTGCCAGCAGCGTTGGACAGGGGGCTCGCAACTATGGCTACACCTTC. Translating gives CASSVGQGARNYGYTF. Combining the CDR3 with reference TRBV9 and TRBJ1-2 gives the whole variable domain DSGVTQTPKHLITATGQRVTLRCSPRSGDLSVYWYQQSLDQGLQFLIQYYNGEERAKGNILERFSAQQFPDLHSELNLSSLELGDSALYFCASSVGQGARNYGYTFGSGTRLTVV.

The gene calls are TRBV5-1 and TRBJ2-1, with 11 nucleotides matching TRBD1. CDR1 is SGHRS, CDR2 YFSETQ, per germline. J lost 6 bases, V lost 2 bases, and 4 bases had no gene match. CDR3 length: 15 amino acids. The CDR3 sequence is CASSFGTGGVNEQFF. In nucleotides, the CDR3 is TGCGCCAGCAGCTTCGGGACAGGGGGTGTCAATGAGCAGTTCTTC.

This chain links TRBV7-9 with TRBJ2-3, with 9 bases matching TRBD1. Losses at the gene ends were 9 bases for V and 9 bases for J; bases not matched to a gene: 28. The CDR3 contains 19 residues. Germline assignment: CDR1 SEHNR and CDR2 FQNEAQ (reference sequence). CDR3 amino acids: CASNHGTGKGFLTAGTQYF. DNA for the CDR3: TGTGCCAGTAATCACGGGACAGGGAAAGGCTTCCTCACAGCGGGGACGCAGTATTTT.

This chain links TRBV7-8 with TRBJ2-7, with 9 bases lining up with TRBD2. CDR1 and CDR2 from the germline V gene are SGHVS and FQNEAQ. The junction had 14 bases not matched to a gene; V was cut back by 1 base and J by 7 bases. The CDR3 extends over 17 amino acids. Here the CDR3 reads CASSLGGGGAFYNEQYF. The CDR3 bases are TGTGCCAGCAGCTTAGGTGGCGGGGGGGCTTTTTACAATGAGCAGTACTTC.

This clonotype showed up just a few times. This rearrangement joins TRBV5-6 to TRBJ2-5; the D is unclear. In germline, CDR1 is SGHDT, CDR2 YYEEEE. V lost 0 bases, J lost 5 bases, and 11 bases lay in between. This CDR3 has 14 amino acids. DNA for the CDR3: TGTGCCAGCAGCTTGGGATGGGTCCGTGAGACCCAGTACTTC. This gives the protein CASSLGWVRETQYF.

The sample holds a few counts of this clonotype. The V and J genes are TRBV20-1 and TRBJ2-1; D is undetermined. The V and J ends lost 0 bases and 9 bases respectively, with 15 bases between them. The CDR3 spans 14 residues. From germline, CDR1 is DFQATT and CDR2 SNEGSKA (reference sequence). CDR3 coding DNA: TGCAGTGCTAGAGATCTCACAGAGCCTAGTGAGCAGTTCTTC. It is translated as CSARDLTEPSEQFF.

The chain combines TRBV7-9 with TRBJ2-6, with D uncertain. Germline CDR1 reads SEHNR; CDR2 reads FQNEAQ (reference sequence). Trimming took off 1 base at V and 4 bases at J, with 14 bases between the two ends. The CDR3 runs 17 residues. The CDR3 sequence is CASSLGVPLWGANVLTF. CDR3 in DNA: TGTGCCAGCAGCTTAGGGGTCCCGCTCTGGGGGGCCAACGTCCTGACTTTC.

V usage is TRBV24-1 and J usage is TRBJ1-1; D unresolved. V was clipped by 1 base and J by 2 bases, with 4 bases between them. The CDR3 runs to 13 residues. Germline values: CDR1 KGHDR, CDR2 SFDVKD. CDR3 residues: CATSDFSNTEAFF. The CDR3 DNA reads as TGTGCCACCAGTGATTTCAGTAACACTGAAGCTTTCTTT.

This chain connects TRBV2 to TRBJ1-1; no definite D call. The germline gives CDR1 SNHLY, CDR2 FYNNEI. V was trimmed by 8 bases and J by 5 bases, leaving 9 bases between them. This CDR3 is 11 amino acids long. The CDR3: CASAPWTEAFF. The CDR3 DNA follows: TGTGCCAGCGCCCCCTGGACTGAAGCTTTCTTT.

The genes are TRBV5-8 and TRBJ2-1, with TRBD2 matching 7 bases. Germline V CDR1 and CDR2: SGHTS, YDEGEE. This CDR3 contains 14 residues. V was clipped by 0 bases and J by 7 bases; unmatched bases: 4. For the CDR3, the DNA is TGTGCCAGCAGCTTGGGGACTAGATGGAATGAGCAGTTCTTC. It codes for CASSLGTRWNEQFF.

CDR3 coding DNA: TGTGCCAGCAGCTTAGTCCCACAGGATCAATCCTACGGGCAGTACTTC. It codes for CASSLVPQDQSYGQYF. The genes are TRBV7-9 and TRBJ2-4; tentative D call: TRBD1 (5 bases). The CDR3 has 16 residues. V was shortened by 1 base and J by 13 bases, with 23 bases between the two germline ends. Germline V lookup: CDR1 SEHNR, CDR2 FQNEAQ (reference sequence). The variable domain in full, with the rest retrieved from reference TRBV7-9 and TRBJ2-4, is DTGVSQNPRHKITKRGQNVTFRCDPISEHNRLYWYRQTLGQGPEFLTYFQNEAQLEKSRLLSDRFSAERPKGSFSTLEIQRTEQGDSAMYLCASSLVPQDQSYGQYFGAGTRLSVL.

This clonotype was seen a few times. V and J are TRBV29-1 and TRBJ2-5, with a tentative D call TRBD1 (6 bases). Germline lookup yields CDR1 SQVTM and CDR2 ANQGSEA. The CDR3 covers 14 residues. The germline V and J ends were trimmed by 3 bases and 10 bases, with 21 bases remaining between them. The CDR3 region is CSVDGGGHPADQYF. The CDR3 nucleotides read TGCAGCGTTGATGGTGGGGGCCATCCCGCGGACCAGTACTTC.

The rearrangement uses TRBV12-3 or TRBV12-4 and TRBJ1-1, with D unclear. The CDR3 length is 14 residues. With 4 bases removed from V and 1 base from J, the gap between germline ends came to 10 bases. CDR3 DNA: TGTGCCAGCAGTTCCCCGTGGGGGAACACTGAAGCTTTCTTT. This translates into CASSSPWGNTEAFF.

This clonotype has only a few counts. Here the CDR3 DNA reads TGCAGTGCCGCCTCAGGACGGGAACTAGCCAAAAACATTCAGTACTTC. Protein: CSAASGRELAKNIQYF. The chain combines TRBV20-1 with TRBJ2-4; maybe TRBD2 (5 bases). Germline assignment: CDR1 DFQATT and CDR2 SNEGSKA (reference sequence). Trimming took 6 bases from V and 0 from J, leaving 18 bases between them. This CDR3 comprises 16 residues.